One and the same sample provided the 22 T cell receptor beta chains below, sequenced in a study of control samples from healthy donors and cancer patients. Profiled with immunoSEQ multiplex PCR; TCRdb holds only in-frame clones, not every one. The sample carries about 110,000 clones, approximately 90% recorded once. The sequencing input was blood. The receptors here all came from a human donor in good health. The donor label of this sample is uncertain.

A single count supports this clone. The chain joins TRBV6-1 to TRBJ1-3; perhaps TRBD1 as D (6 bases). The CDR3 runs to 15 residues. Germline assignment: CDR1 MNHNS and CDR2 SASEGT. V was shortened by 3 bases and J by 3 bases, with 12 bases between the two germline ends. The CDR3 protein is CASSEGRGGGNTIYF. The CDR3 bases are TGTGCCAGCAGTGAGGGCAGGGGCGGTGGAAACACCATATATTTT.

The genes are TRBV6-1 and TRBJ2-5; D ambiguous. Trimming left V 3 bases short and J 5 bases short, with 16 bases between. From germline, CDR1 is MNHNS and CDR2 SASEGT. This CDR3 spans 15 amino acids. Here the CDR3 reads CASSEGGQGWETQYF. The CDR3 DNA reads as TGTGCCAGCAGTGAGGGCGGCCAAGGGTGGGAGACCCAGTACTTC.

This chain uses TRBV9 with TRBJ2-1; D gene ambiguous. V lost 4 bases and J 3 bases, leaving 11 bases between the germline ends. CDR1 is SGDLS and CDR2 is YYNGEE in the germline V gene. The CDR3 is made up of 14 amino acids. The CDR3 reads CASSPGEGYNEQFF. Written as DNA, the CDR3 is TGTGCCAGCAGCCCAGGAGAAGGCTACAATGAGCAGTTCTTC.

The rearrangement links TRBV15 to TRBJ1-4; 10 bases align to TRBD1. The CDR3 length is 18 residues. Losses at the gene ends were 0 bases for V and 6 bases for J; bases not matched to a gene: 10. Germline V gene sequence: CDR1 LNHNV, CDR2 YYDKDF (reference sequence). CDR3 region: CATSRDLDRGRMYEKLFF. As DNA, the CDR3 is TGTGCCACCAGCAGAGATCTTGACAGGGGGCGTATGTATGAAAAACTGTTTTTT.

The chain joins TRBV14 to TRBJ2-7, with TRBD2 as a possible D gene (7 bases). Trimming stripped 3 bases from V and 6 bases from J, with 18 bases between. CDR1 and CDR2 (germline): SGHDN, FVKESK. The length of the CDR3 is 15 residues. The CDR3 spells CASSHGRGGSGEQYF. The CDR3 nucleotides are TGTGCCAGCAGCCACGGGCGCGGGGGCTCTGGCGAGCAGTACTTC.

The rearrangement joins TRBV12-1 to TRBJ2-5. TRBV12-1 is tagged as a pseudogene. The CDR3 consists of 18 residues. The CDR3 DNA is TGTGCCAGCAGCTTTGTGAGCATCCGAGACGGTTATAGGGAGACCCAGTACTTC. This encodes CASSFVSIRDGYRETQYF.

This clone was observed once. The CDR3: CASSERKREIGELFF. The CDR3 DNA reads as TGTGCCAGCAGTGAACGGAAAAGGGAGATCGGGGAGCTGTTTTTT. The chain couples TRBV6-1 to TRBJ2-2; D might be TRBD2 (5 bases). The CDR3 covers 15 residues. Trimming removed 2 bases at V and 7 bases at J, with 14 bases between. Per germline, CDR1 MNHNS and CDR2 SASEGT.

J is TRBJ2-5 and V is TRBV2; D gene ambiguous. V lost 8 bases and J lost 2, with 12 bases in between. CDR3 length: 13 amino acids. Germline V gene data show CDR1 as SNHLY and CDR2 as FYNNEI. The CDR3 region is CASGDGLQETQYF. DNA for the CDR3: TGTGCCAGCGGGGATGGATTACAAGAGACCCAGTACTTC.

The chain employs TRBV19 and TRBJ2-7, with D tentatively TRBD2 (7 bases). V lost 10 bases to trimming and J lost 4 bases, with 17 bases between them. Germline CDR1 reads LNHDA; CDR2 reads SQIVND (reference sequence). This CDR3 is built from 13 residues. The CDR3 DNA reads as TGTGCCACCTCAAGAGGGGGGGGATACGAGCAGTACTTC. It is translated as CATSRGGGYEQYF.

The V gene is TRBV3-1 (or the pseudogene TRBV3-2), the J gene TRBJ2-7, with D uncertain. The CDR3 spans 13 residues. Germline loops: CDR1 LGHDT, CDR2 YNNKEL (reference sequence). Between the trimmed V and J ends, which lost 0 bases and 4 bases, there was a span of 7 bases. The CDR3 DNA reads TGTGCCAGCAGCCAAGATTTAACATACGAGCAGTACTTC. As protein: CASSQDLTYEQYF.

The chain couples TRBV19 to TRBJ1-5; 9 bases are shared with TRBD1. V lost 0 bases and J lost 9; bases outside the gene matches: 6. This CDR3 has 15 residues. The germline gives CDR1 LNHDA, CDR2 SQIVND (reference sequence). The CDR3: CASSIEGQGLGPQHF. CDR3 nucleotides: TGTGCCAGTAGTATAGAAGGACAGGGGCTCGGGCCCCAGCATTTT.

The chain combines TRBV14 with TRBJ1-5; D unclear. Germline V gene data show CDR1 as SGHDN and CDR2 as FVKESK. V was shortened by 1 base and J by 1 base, with 5 bases between the two germline ends. The CDR3 is made up of 14 amino acids. As DNA, the CDR3 is TGTGCCAGCAGCCAAGTCGGCAGCAATCAGCCCCAGCATTTT. It specifies CASSQVGSNQPQHF.

This sequence joins TRBV19 and TRBJ2-2; TRBD1 agrees at 9 bases. This CDR3 region has 14 residues. Per the germline V gene, CDR1 is LNHDA and CDR2 is SQIVND (reference sequence). Germline trimming cut 5 bases from V and 5 bases from J; bases unmatched to any gene: 3. The DNA for the CDR3 is TGTGCCAGTAGTTTCGGGACAGGGACCGGGGAGCTGTTTTTT. This encodes CASSFGTGTGELFF. The full variable domain, completed using reference TRBV19 and TRBJ2-2, is DGGITQSPKYLFRKEGQNVTLSCEQNLNHDAMYWYRQDPGQGLRLIYYSQIVNDFQKGDIAEGYSVSREKKESFPLTVTSAQKNPTAFYLCASSFGTGTGELFFGEGSRLTVL.

V and J are TRBV5-1 and TRBJ2-1; TRBD1 aligns across 7 bases. The CDR3 totals 14 residues. V dropped 4 bases and J dropped 3; count of bases not matched to a gene: 4. CDR1 SGHRS and CDR2 YFSETQ come from the germline V gene. This chain's CDR3 is CASSRGQIYNEQFF. The CDR3 DNA reads as TGCGCCAGCAGCCGGGGACAGATCTACAATGAGCAGTTCTTC.

This chain uses TRBV7-8 with TRBJ1-1, with D hard to call. V was cut by 3 bases and J by 4 bases, with 6 bases left in between. Per germline, CDR1 SGHVS and CDR2 FQNEAQ. This CDR3 has 12 residues. The chain's CDR3 is CASSFGSTEAFF. The CDR3 region has the DNA TGTGCCAGCAGCTTCGGGAGCACTGAAGCTTTCTTT.

This rearrangement joins TRBV5-8 to TRBJ2-7; D remains ambiguous. Trimming stripped 1 base from V and 6 bases from J, with 5 bases between. CDR1 and CDR2 (germline): SGHTS, YDEGEE. This CDR3 has 11 residues. In DNA form, the CDR3 reads TGTGCCAGCAGCTTGAGACGCGAGCAGTACTTC. Its protein is CASSLRREQYF.

For the CDR3, the DNA is TGTGCCAGCAAGGGACAACCGTCAGATACGCAGTATTTT. The encoded protein is CASKGQPSDTQYF. This rearrangement joins TRBV6-5 to TRBJ2-3; a possible D gene is TRBD1 (6 bases). V was shortened by 7 bases and J by 4 bases, with 12 bases between the two germline ends. The CDR3 consists of 13 residues. In germline, CDR1 is MNHEY, CDR2 SVGAGI.

V is TRBV5-1 and J is TRBJ1-5; 12 bases fit TRBD1. The CDR3 consists of 15 residues. V gave up 3 bases and J gave up 6 bases; unmatched junction bases: 4. CDR1 is SGHRS, CDR2 YFSETQ, per germline. The CDR3 is CASSSGTGGLQPQHF. The CDR3 DNA is TGCGCCAGCAGCTCCGGGACAGGGGGCCTTCAGCCCCAGCATTTT.

The chain employs TRBV13 and TRBJ2-7; 14 nucleotides align to TRBD2. J gave up 3 bases and V 5 bases, and 3 bases lay outside the gene matches. The CDR3 has 15 amino acids. In germline, CDR1 is PRHDT, CDR2 FYEKMQ (reference sequence). Written as DNA, the CDR3 is TGTGCCAGCAGCCCGGGACTAGCGGGGGACTACGAGCAGTACTTC. Its protein is CASSPGLAGDYEQYF. Variable domain in full (rest from reference TRBV13 and TRBJ2-7): AAGVIQSPRHLIKEKRETATLKCYPIPRHDTVYWYQQGPGQDPQFLISFYEKMQSDKGSIPDRFSAQQFSDYHSELNMSSLELGDSALYFCASSPGLAGDYEQYFGPGTRLTVT.

The chain joins TRBV30 to TRBJ2-5; TRBD1 aligns across 8 bases. The germline V gene encodes CDR1 GTSNPN and CDR2 SVGIG (reference sequence). The trim removed 4 bases at V and 4 bases at J, leaving 8 bases unmatched. This CDR3 is 14 amino acids long. The DNA for the CDR3 is TGTGCCTGGAACCCGGACAGGGTCGTAGAGACCCAGTACTTC. Residues: CAWNPDRVVETQYF.

The rearrangement uses TRBV28 and TRBJ1-2; tentatively, D is TRBD1 (5 bases). Trimming shortened V by 3 bases and J by 4 bases, and 9 bases separated the two germline ends. This CDR3 has 13 residues. Germline V gives CDR1 MDHEN, CDR2 SYDVKM. CDR3 protein: CASSFGGSYGYTF. As DNA, the CDR3 is TGTGCCAGCAGTTTTGGGGGTAGCTATGGCTACACCTTC.

The rearrangement joins TRBV30 to TRBJ1-1, with D maybe TRBD1 (5 bases). The V and J ends lost 3 bases and 1 base respectively, with 18 bases between them. Looked up from germline, CDR1 is GTSNPN and CDR2 is SVGIG (reference sequence). The CDR3 covers 16 residues. In DNA form, the CDR3 reads TGTGCCTGGAGACTGGGGGTCCGACGGTCGAACACTGAAGCTTTCTTT. Translating it yields CAWRLGVRRSNTEAFF.